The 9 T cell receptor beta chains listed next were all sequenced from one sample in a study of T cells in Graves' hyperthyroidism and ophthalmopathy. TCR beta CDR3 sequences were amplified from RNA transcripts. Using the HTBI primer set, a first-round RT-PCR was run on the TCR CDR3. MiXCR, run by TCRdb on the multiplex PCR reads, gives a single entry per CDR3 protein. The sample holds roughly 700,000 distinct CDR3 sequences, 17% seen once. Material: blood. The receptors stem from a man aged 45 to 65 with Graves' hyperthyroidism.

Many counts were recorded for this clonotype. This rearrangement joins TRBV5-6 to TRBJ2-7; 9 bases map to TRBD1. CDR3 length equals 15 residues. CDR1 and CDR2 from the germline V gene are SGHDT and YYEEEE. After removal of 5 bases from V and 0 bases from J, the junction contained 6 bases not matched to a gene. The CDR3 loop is CASSRDRASSYEQYF. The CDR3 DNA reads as TGTGCCAGCAGTCGGGACAGGGCGAGCTCCTACGAGCAGTACTTC.

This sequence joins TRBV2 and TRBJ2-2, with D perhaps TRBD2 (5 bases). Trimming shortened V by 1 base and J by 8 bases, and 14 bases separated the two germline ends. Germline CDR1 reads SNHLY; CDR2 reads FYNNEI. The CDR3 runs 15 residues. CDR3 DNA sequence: TGTGCCAGCAGTGAAGTGCGAGGGAGAAGAGGGGAGCTGTTTTTT. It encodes CASSEVRGRRGELFF.

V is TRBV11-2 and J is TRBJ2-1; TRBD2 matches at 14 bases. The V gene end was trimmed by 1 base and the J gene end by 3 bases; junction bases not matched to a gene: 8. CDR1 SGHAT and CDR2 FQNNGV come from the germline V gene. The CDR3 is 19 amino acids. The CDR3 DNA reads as TGTGCCAGCAGCTTAGGGGGACTAGCGGGAGTGGTTTTCTACAATGAGCAGTTCTTC. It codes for CASSLGGLAGVVFYNEQFF.

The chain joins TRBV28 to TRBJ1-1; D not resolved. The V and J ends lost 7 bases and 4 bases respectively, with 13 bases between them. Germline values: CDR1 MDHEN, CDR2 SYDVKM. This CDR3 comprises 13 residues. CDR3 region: CASKERSSTEAFF. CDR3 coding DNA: TGTGCCAGCAAAGAGAGGTCTTCCACTGAAGCTTTCTTT.

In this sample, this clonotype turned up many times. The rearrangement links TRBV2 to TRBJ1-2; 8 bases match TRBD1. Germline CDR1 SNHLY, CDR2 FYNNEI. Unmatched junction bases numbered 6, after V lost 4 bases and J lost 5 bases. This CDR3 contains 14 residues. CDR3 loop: CASSAPGTGYGYTF. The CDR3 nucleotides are TGTGCCAGCAGTGCCCCCGGGACAGGATATGGCTACACCTTC.

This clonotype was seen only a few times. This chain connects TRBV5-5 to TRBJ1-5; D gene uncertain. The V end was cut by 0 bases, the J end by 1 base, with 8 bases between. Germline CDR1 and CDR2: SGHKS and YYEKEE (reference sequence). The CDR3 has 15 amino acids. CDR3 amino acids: CASSLVGFSNQPQHF. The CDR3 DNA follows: TGTGCCAGCAGCTTGGTAGGGTTCAGCAATCAGCCCCAGCATTTT.

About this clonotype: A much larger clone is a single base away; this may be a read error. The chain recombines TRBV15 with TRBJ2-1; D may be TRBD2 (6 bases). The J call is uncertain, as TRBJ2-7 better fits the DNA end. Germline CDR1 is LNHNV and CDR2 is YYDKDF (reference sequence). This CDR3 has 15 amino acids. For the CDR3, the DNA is TGTGCCACCAGCAGAGTCCGTGGGAGGTACAATGAGCAGTACTTC. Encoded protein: CATSRVRGRYNEQYF.

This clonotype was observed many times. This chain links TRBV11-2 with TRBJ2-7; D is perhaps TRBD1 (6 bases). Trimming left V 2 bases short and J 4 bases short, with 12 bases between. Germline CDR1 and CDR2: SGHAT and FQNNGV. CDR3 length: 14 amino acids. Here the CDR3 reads CASSLPLQGYEQYF. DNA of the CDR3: TGTGCCAGCAGCTTACCCTTACAGGGATACGAGCAGTACTTC.

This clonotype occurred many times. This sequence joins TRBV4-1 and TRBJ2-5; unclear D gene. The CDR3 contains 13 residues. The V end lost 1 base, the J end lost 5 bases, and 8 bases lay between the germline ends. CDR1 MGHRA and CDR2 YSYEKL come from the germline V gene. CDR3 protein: CASSQVLRETQYF. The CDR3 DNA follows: TGCGCCAGCAGCCAAGTGTTGCGGGAGACCCAGTACTTC.